These 3 T cell receptor beta chains were sequenced from one sample in a study of cytotoxic CD8 clonotypes in ibrutinib-treated CLL. TCRdb keeps only in-frame clones here, not all; method: immunoSEQ multiplex PCR. Of about 300,000 clones listed, 70% to 80% are singletons. Sequenced here: PBMCs, sampled at disease progression, from a patient treated with ibrutinib. The source is a human donor with chronic lymphocytic leukemia.

The table lists this clone with a few counts. The J gene is TRBJ2-1, the V gene TRBV28, with TRBD1 identical over 8 bases. This CDR3 comprises 15 residues. V gave up 6 bases and J gave up 9 bases; unmatched junction bases: 13. Germline V gene data show CDR1 as MDHEN and CDR2 as SYDVKM. CDR3 sequence: CASSPTGAPPGEQFF. CDR3 DNA sequence: TGTGCCAGCAGCCCGACAGGGGCGCCCCCAGGTGAGCAGTTCTTC.

This chain links TRBV4-3 with TRBJ1-1, with 7 nucleotides matching TRBD1. Per germline, CDR1 LGHNA and CDR2 YSLEER. The V and J ends lost 2 bases and 4 bases, in that order; junction bases with no gene match: 7. This CDR3 comprises 15 residues. CDR3 region: CASSQRQGSSTEAFF. The CDR3 DNA is TGCGCCAGCAGCCAAAGACAGGGAAGCTCCACTGAAGCTTTCTTT.

The V gene is TRBV7-6, the J gene TRBJ2-3; weak D call: TRBD1 (6 bases). The CDR3 covers 14 residues. Deletions cut 5 bases from V and 6 bases from J, with 15 bases between. In germline, CDR1 is SGHVS, CDR2 FNYEAQ. The CDR3 is CASSPTGFIDTQYF. As DNA, the CDR3 is TGTGCCAGCAGCCCGACAGGTTTCATCGATACGCAGTATTTT.